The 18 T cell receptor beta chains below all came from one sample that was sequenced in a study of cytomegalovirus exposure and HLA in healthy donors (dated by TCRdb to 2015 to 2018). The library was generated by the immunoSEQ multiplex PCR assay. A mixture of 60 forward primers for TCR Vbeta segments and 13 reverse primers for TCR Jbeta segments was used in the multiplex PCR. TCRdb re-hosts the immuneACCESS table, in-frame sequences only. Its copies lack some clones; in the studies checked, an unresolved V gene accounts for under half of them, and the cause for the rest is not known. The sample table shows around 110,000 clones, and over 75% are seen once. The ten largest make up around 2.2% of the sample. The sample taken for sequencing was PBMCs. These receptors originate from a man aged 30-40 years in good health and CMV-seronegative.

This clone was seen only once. CDR3 in amino acids: CATRQGAGTDTQYF. Written as DNA, the CDR3 is TGTGCCACACGGCAGGGGGCTGGCACAGATACGCAGTATTTT. The chain combines TRBV15 with TRBJ2-3, with TRBD1 identical over 8 bases. This CDR3 spans 14 amino acids. V was clipped by 9 bases and J by 1 base; unmatched bases: 6. Germline lookup yields CDR1 LNHNV and CDR2 YYDKDF (reference sequence).

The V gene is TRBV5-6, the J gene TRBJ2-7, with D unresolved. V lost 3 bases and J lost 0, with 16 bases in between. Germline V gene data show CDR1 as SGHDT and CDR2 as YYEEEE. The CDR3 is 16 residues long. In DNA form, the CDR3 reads TGTGCCAGCAGCTCTAAACGGGTTTTGGGCTCCTACGAGCAGTACTTC. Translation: CASSSKRVLGSYEQYF.

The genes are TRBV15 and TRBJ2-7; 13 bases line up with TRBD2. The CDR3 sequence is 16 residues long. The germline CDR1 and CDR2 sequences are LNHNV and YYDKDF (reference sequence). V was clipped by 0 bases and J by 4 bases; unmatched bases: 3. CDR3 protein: CATSRDLLAGGYEQYF. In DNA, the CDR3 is TGTGCCACCAGCAGAGATCTACTAGCGGGGGGGTACGAGCAGTACTTC.

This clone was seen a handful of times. In DNA form, the CDR3 reads TGTGCCAGCTCACGGGACGGACTAAACACTGAAGCTTTCTTT. Protein sequence: CASSRDGLNTEAFF. V is TRBV18 and J is TRBJ1-1; TRBD1 is a possible D gene (5 bases). Per the germline V gene, CDR1 is KGHSH and CDR2 is LQKENI. The CDR3 loop spans 14 amino acids. Trimming cost V 4 bases and J 2 bases, with 11 bases left between them. The full variable domain, with the rest looked up from reference TRBV18 and TRBJ1-1, is NAGVMQNPRHLVRRRGQEARLRCSPMKGHSHVYWYRQLPEEGLKFMVYLQKENIIDESGMPKERFSAEFPKEGPSILRIQQVVRGDSAAYFCASSRDGLNTEAFFGQGTRLTVV.

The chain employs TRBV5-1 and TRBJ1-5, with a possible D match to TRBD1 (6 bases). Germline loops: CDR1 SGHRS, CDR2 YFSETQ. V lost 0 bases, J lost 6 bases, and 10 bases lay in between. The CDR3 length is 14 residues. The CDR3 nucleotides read TGCGCCAGCAGCTTGGACGGACAGAGTCAGCCCCAGCATTTT. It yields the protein CASSLDGQSQPQHF.

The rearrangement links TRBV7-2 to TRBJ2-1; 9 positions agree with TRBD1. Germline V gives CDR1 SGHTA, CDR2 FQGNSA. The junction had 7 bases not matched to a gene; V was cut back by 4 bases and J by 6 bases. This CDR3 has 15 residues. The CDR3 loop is CASSSDPGQGNEQFF. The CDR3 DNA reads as TGTGCCAGCAGCTCAGACCCGGGACAGGGCAATGAGCAGTTCTTC.

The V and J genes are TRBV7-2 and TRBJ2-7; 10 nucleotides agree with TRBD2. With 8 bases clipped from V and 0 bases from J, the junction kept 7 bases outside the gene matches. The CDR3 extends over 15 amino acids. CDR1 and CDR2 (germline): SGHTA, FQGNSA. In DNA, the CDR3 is TGTGCCAGCGGACAAGCGGGGGGGAGCTCCTACGAGCAGTACTTC. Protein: CASGQAGGSSYEQYF. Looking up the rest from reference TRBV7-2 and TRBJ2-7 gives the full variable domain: GAGVSQSPSNKVTEKGKDVELRCDPISGHTALYWYRQSLGQGLEFLIYFQGNSAPDKSGLPSDRFSAERTGGSVSTLTIQRTQQEDSAVYLCASGQAGGSSYEQYFGPGTRLTVT.

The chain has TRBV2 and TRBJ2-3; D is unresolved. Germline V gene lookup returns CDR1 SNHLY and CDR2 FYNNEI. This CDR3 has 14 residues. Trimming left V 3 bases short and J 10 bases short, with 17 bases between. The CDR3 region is CASSELLPPQAQYF. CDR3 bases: TGTGCCAGCAGTGAGCTACTGCCCCCCCAGGCGCAGTATTTT.

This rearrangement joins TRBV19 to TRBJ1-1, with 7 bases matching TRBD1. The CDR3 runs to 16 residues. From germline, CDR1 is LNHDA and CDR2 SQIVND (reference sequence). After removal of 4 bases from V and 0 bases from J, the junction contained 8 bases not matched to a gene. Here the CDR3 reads CASSRSPGTVNTEAFF. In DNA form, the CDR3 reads TGTGCCAGTAGTAGATCCCCCGGGACAGTGAACACTGAAGCTTTCTTT.

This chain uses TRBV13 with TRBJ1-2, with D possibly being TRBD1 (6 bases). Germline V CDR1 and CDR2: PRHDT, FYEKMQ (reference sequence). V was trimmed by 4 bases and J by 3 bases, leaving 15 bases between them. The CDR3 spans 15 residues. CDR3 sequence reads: CASSSWGQGDYGYTF. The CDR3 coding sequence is TGTGCCAGCAGCTCGTGGGGGCAGGGTGACTATGGCTACACCTTC.

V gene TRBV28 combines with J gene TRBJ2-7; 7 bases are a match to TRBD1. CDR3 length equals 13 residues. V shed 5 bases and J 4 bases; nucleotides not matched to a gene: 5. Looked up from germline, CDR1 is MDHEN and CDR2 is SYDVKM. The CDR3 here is CASSLQGFYEQYF. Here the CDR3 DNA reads TGTGCCAGCAGTCTACAGGGGTTTTACGAGCAGTACTTC.

CDR3 sequence (DNA): TGTGCCAGCAGCGTAGCGGGAACTAGCACAGATACGCAGTATTTT. This translates into CASSVAGTSTDTQYF. This chain connects TRBV9 to TRBJ2-3, with D tentatively TRBD2 (5 bases). Trimming pared 0 bases from V and 0 bases from J, leaving 8 bases between. The CDR3 spans 15 residues. CDR1 is SGDLS, CDR2 YYNGEE, per germline.

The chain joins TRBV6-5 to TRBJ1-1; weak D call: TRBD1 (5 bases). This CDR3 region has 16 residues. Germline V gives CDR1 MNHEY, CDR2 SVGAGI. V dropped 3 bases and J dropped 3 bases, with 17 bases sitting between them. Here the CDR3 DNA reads TGTGCCAGCAGTTATCTTACCGGGTGGGGGGACACTGAAGCTTTCTTT. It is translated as CASSYLTGWGDTEAFF.

For the CDR3, the DNA is TGTGCCAGCAGCTTGGTGTCAGTAAACACTGAAGCTTTCTTT. This gives the protein CASSLVSVNTEAFF. V usage is TRBV5-5 and J usage is TRBJ1-1; D remains ambiguous. The CDR3 is made up of 14 amino acids. CDR1 is SGHKS, CDR2 YYEKEE, per germline (reference sequence). V lost 0 bases and J 2 bases, leaving 8 bases between the germline ends.

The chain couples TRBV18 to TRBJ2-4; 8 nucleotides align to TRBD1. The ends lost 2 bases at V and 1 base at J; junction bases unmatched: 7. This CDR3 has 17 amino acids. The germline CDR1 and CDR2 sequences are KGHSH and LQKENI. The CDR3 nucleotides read TGTGCCAGCTCACCAATCAGGGGGCCGGCCGCCAAAAACATTCAGTACTTC. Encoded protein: CASSPIRGPAAKNIQYF.

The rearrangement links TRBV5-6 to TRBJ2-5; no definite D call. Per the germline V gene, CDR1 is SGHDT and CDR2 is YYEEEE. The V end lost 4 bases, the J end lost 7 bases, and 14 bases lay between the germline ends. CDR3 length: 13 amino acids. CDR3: CASSTTAPGTQYF. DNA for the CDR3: TGTGCCAGCAGCACAACAGCACCAGGGACCCAGTACTTC.

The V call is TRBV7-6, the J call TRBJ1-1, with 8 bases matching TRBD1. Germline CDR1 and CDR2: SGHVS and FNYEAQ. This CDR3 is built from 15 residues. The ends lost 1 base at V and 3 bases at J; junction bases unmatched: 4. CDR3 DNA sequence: TGTGCCAGCAGCTTAGAGCAGGGGGCTGACACTGAAGCTTTCTTT. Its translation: CASSLEQGADTEAFF.

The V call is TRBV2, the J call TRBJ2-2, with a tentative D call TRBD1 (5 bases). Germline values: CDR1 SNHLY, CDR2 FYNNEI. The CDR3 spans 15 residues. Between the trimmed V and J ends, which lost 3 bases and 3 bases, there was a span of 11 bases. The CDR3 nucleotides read TGTGCCAGCAGTGAGACAGCCCCGGACACCGGGGAGCTGTTTTTT. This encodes CASSETAPDTGELFF.